This T cell receptor beta chain was obtained from a study of blood T cell repertoires in COVID-19. The wider study: Some COVID-19 samples were acute and others convalescent; all came from the United States, Italy and Spain.

The protocol was immunoSEQ multiplex PCR, while the TCRdb copy is restricted to in-frame clones and leaves out a portion. The sample holds some 340,000 clones, around 87% seen once. V shed 4 bases and J shed 0 bases, with 10 bases lying between them. Germline CDR1 is KGHSY and CDR2 is FQNENV. This CDR3 comprises 15 residues. Participants were placed into cohorts based on the clinical history they reported. The chain employs TRBV16 and TRBJ1-3; unclear D gene. The source of this sequence is a young woman who had recovered from COVID-19. The sequenced sample was PBMCs or T cells enriched from blood (not recorded which). CDR3 coding DNA: TGTGCCAGCAGCCGAAATCCTAACTCTGGAAACACCATATATTTT. This encodes CASSRNPNSGNTIYF.